This T cell receptor beta chain appears in the sequencing data of a study of cytomegalovirus exposure and HLA in healthy donors. Study-wide background: According to later analysis, the same platform produced the 120 validation and several hundred first-cohort repertoires.

Notes on this clone: The antigen is unknown.

Germline V gene sequence: CDR1 SGDLS, CDR2 YYNGEE. V dropped 2 bases and J dropped 4; count of bases not matched to a gene: 7. This CDR3 is built from 16 residues. Overall study findings and caveats: Three chains tied to CMV proved CMV antigen-specific in vitro. For most TCR sequences rarity was the rule, although some public TCRs occurred in many donors. Investigators reported over 150 TCR beta chains as tied to cytomegalovirus.

Clones were read by immunoSEQ multiplex PCR, and TCRdb kept only the in-frame ones, dropping some. Altogether some 170,000 clones are present, approximately 96% being singletons, with the ten largest covering about 0.94%. The V and J genes are TRBV9 and TRBJ2-5; TRBD2 agrees at 11 bases. The clonotype originates from a woman aged 18-29 years in good health and CMV-seronegative. Sequences were obtained from PBMCs. In nucleotides, the CDR3 is TGTGCCAGCAGCGTCTCCCTAGCGGGGGGAGGAGAGACCCAGTACTTC. This gives the protein CASSVSLAGGGETQYF.